A single sample is the source of the 20 T cell receptor beta chains below, sequenced in a study of T cell responses to AZD1222 COVID-19 vaccine. The table came from immunoSEQ multiplex PCR; TCRdb's copy has only in-frame clones and leaves some out. The data show some 180,000 clones, 85% to 95% seen once. This sample comprised peripheral blood, obtained on day 0 of AZD1222 vaccination. The source of these receptors is an adult in good health.

The genes are TRBV14 and TRBJ1-1, with TRBD1 as a possible D gene (6 bases). CDR3 length equals 14 residues. Deletions cut 1 base from V and 5 bases from J, with 11 bases between. Germline CDR1 is SGHDN and CDR2 is FVKESK. This CDR3 reads CASSQALQGTEAFF. CDR3 in DNA: TGTGCCAGCAGCCAAGCTTTACAGGGAACTGAAGCTTTCTTT.

The chain has TRBV7-2 and TRBJ1-2; maybe TRBD1 (5 bases). CDR3 size: 13 residues. V was trimmed by 5 bases and J by 4 bases, leaving 11 bases between them. Germline CDR1 reads SGHTA; CDR2 reads FQGNSA. The CDR3 is CASSPSGGYGYTF. The CDR3 DNA follows: TGTGCCAGCAGCCCCTCCGGGGGCTATGGCTACACCTTC.

This clone came up once. The chain employs TRBV3-1 (or the pseudogene TRBV3-2) and TRBJ2-1, with 8 bases that match TRBD2. The CDR3 contains 13 residues. J was trimmed by 9 bases and V by 0 bases; bases with no gene match: 1. The germline V gene encodes CDR1 LGHDT and CDR2 YNNKEL (reference sequence). Here the CDR3 DNA reads TGTGCCAGCAGCCAAGATGCGGGAGGTGAGCAGTTCTTC. Encoded protein: CASSQDAGGEQFF.

The count of this clone is one. V is TRBV5-1 and J is TRBJ1-2; 8 bases fit TRBD1. This CDR3 comprises 17 residues. Germline CDR1 is SGHRS and CDR2 is YFSETQ. Unmatched junction bases numbered 12, after V lost 0 bases and J lost 5 bases. This chain's CDR3 is CASSLAQGAKNRYGYTF. DNA of the CDR3: TGCGCCAGCAGCTTGGCTCAGGGGGCAAAGAATAGGTATGGCTACACCTTC.

The CDR3 is CASSPRGHYGYTF. The CDR3 nucleotides are TGTGCCAGCAGTCCCAGGGGGCATTATGGCTACACCTTC. This rearrangement joins TRBV27 to TRBJ1-2; TRBD1 matches 8 bases. Germline values: CDR1 MNHEY, CDR2 SMNVEV (reference sequence). V trimming: 5 bases; J trimming: 5 bases; junction bases outside the gene matches: 4. The CDR3 is 13 residues long.

This clone occurred once. The chain couples TRBV7-2 to TRBJ2-5; a possible D gene is TRBD2 (6 bases). The CDR3 consists of 17 residues. Trimming shortened V by 0 bases and J by 5 bases, and 19 bases separated the two germline ends. Germline V gene data show CDR1 as SGHTA and CDR2 as FQGNSA. CDR3 nucleotide sequence: TGTGCCAGCAGCTTAGCTAGCGGTGACAACGGGTGGGAGACCCAGTACTTC. Amino acids: CASSLASGDNGWETQYF.

In this sample, this clone turned up once. V is TRBV7-2 and J is TRBJ1-4, with D hard to call. Trimming stripped 5 bases from V and 7 bases from J, with 14 bases between. CDR3 length: 14 residues. CDR1 is SGHTA and CDR2 is FQGNSA in the germline V gene. This chain's CDR3 is CASSLAAPIEKLFF. The CDR3 nucleotides read TGTGCCAGCAGCCTGGCGGCACCCATTGAAAAACTGTTTTTT.

This clone has a handful of counts. V and J are TRBV30 and TRBJ2-5; perhaps TRBD2 as D (7 bases). Trimming stripped 5 bases from V and 4 bases from J, with 11 bases between. This CDR3 contains 12 residues. Germline V gene lookup returns CDR1 GTSNPN and CDR2 SVGIG (reference sequence). In DNA, the CDR3 is TGTGCCTGGGGAGGGGGGGTAGAGACCCAGTACTTC. This gives the protein CAWGGGVETQYF. The complete variable domain, with remaining parts taken from reference TRBV30 and TRBJ2-5, reads SQTIHQWPATLVQPVGSPLSLECTVEGTSNPNLYWYRQAAGRGLQLLFYSVGIGQISSEVPQNLSASRPQDRQFILSSKKLLLSDSGFYLCAWGGGVETQYFGPGTRLLVL.

Concerning this clone: The junction departs from the called germline gene at one end, perhaps through a read error. V is TRBV19 and J is TRBJ1-3, with D perhaps matching TRBD1 (6 bases). Germline CDR1 is LNHDA and CDR2 is SQIVND (reference sequence). CDR3 length: 16 residues. The CDR3 spells CASSIGDTRSGNTIYF. The CDR3 DNA follows: TGTGCCAGTAGCATAGGGGACACCCGCTCTGGAAACACCATATATTTT. Complete variable domain (other parts from reference TRBV19 and TRBJ1-3): DGGITQSPKYLFRKEGQNVTLSCEQNLNHDAMYWYRQDPGQGLRLIYYSQIVNDFQKGDIAEGYSVSREKKESFPLTVTSAQKNPTAFYLCASSIGDTRSGNTIYFGEGSWLTVV.

This clone has just one count. The chain combines TRBV14 with TRBJ1-5, with TRBD1 matching over 7 bases. This CDR3 spans 15 amino acids. Unmatched junction bases numbered 5, after V lost 1 base and J lost 5 bases. Germline V gene sequence: CDR1 SGHDN, CDR2 FVKESK. CDR3 nucleotides: TGTGCCAGCAGCCAAGGACAGGGAGGTCATCAGCCCCAGCATTTT. Encoded protein: CASSQGQGGHQPQHF. Drawing the rest from reference TRBV14 and TRBJ1-5, the complete variable domain is EAGVTQFPSHSVIEKGQTVTLRCDPISGHDNLYWYRRVMGKEIKFLLHFVKESKQDESGMPNNRFLAERTGGTYSTLKVQPAELEDSGVYFCASSQGQGGHQPQHFGDGTRLSIL.

The V gene is TRBV24-1, the J gene TRBJ2-3; no firm D call. Germline CDR1 and CDR2: KGHDR and SFDVKD. V was shortened by 6 bases and J by 4 bases, with 13 bases between the two germline ends. This CDR3 is 14 amino acids long. Written as DNA, the CDR3 is TGTGCCACCAGTATCGGTGAAGTCCCAGATACGCAGTATTTT. Its protein is CATSIGEVPDTQYF.

J is TRBJ2-6 and V is TRBV6-1, with D perhaps being TRBD1 or TRBD2 (6 bases each). The CDR3 runs to 15 residues. Trimming took 0 bases from V and 11 from J, leaving 14 bases between them. Germline values: CDR1 MNHNS, CDR2 SASEGT. CDR3 region: CASSEAWGRGDVLTF. CDR3 in DNA: TGTGCCAGCAGTGAAGCCTGGGGGCGGGGTGACGTCCTGACTTTC.

The chain is built from TRBV28 and TRBJ2-7; D tentatively fits TRBD1 or TRBD2 (6 bases each). CDR3 length: 15 residues. Germline values: CDR1 MDHEN, CDR2 SYDVKM. V lost 2 bases to trimming and J lost 0 bases, with 11 bases between them. CDR3 protein: CASSLGGPNSYEQYF. The CDR3 nucleotides are TGTGCCAGCAGTTTAGGGGGGCCCAACTCCTACGAGCAGTACTTC.

This clone was seen more than once but under ten times. This chain connects TRBV28 to TRBJ1-1; 8 bases are shared with TRBD1. CDR1 is MDHEN, CDR2 SYDVKM, per germline. The V segment lost 8 bases and the J segment 0 bases; nucleotides outside the gene matches: 14. The CDR3 covers 17 residues. The CDR3 spells CASRPGGWGSVNTEAFF. CDR3 coding DNA: TGTGCCAGCCGACCAGGGGGCTGGGGGAGCGTGAACACTGAAGCTTTCTTT.

This chain joins TRBV30 and TRBJ1-3; weak D call: TRBD1 (6 bases). Germline V gene sequence: CDR1 GTSNPN, CDR2 SVGIG (reference sequence). The CDR3 runs 12 residues. V was pared by 5 bases and J by 4 bases, with 9 bases between. Here the CDR3 DNA reads TGTGCCTGGGAGGGGGGAGGAAACACCATATATTTT. Amino acid sequence: CAWEGGGNTIYF.

This chain joins TRBV6-5 and TRBJ2-2; TRBD2 is a possible D gene (5 bases). Trimming left V 7 bases short and J 5 bases short, with 14 bases between. CDR3 length equals 14 residues. Germline V CDR1 and CDR2: MNHEY, SVGAGI. CDR3 in amino acids: CASTHREGTGELFF. CDR3 nucleotide sequence: TGTGCCAGCACCCACCGTGAGGGTACCGGGGAGCTGTTTTTT.

In its sample, this clone was seen once. The J gene is TRBJ1-2, the V gene TRBV19; possibly TRBD1 for D (5 bases). CDR3 size: 16 residues. CDR1 LNHDA and CDR2 SQIVND come from the germline V gene (reference sequence). The V and J ends lost 10 bases and 4 bases respectively, with 25 bases between them. This CDR3 reads CATTFDGAGYGYGYTF. As DNA, the CDR3 is TGTGCCACTACATTCGACGGGGCGGGTTACGGCTATGGCTACACCTTC.

V usage is TRBV6-5 and J usage is TRBJ1-5, with TRBD1 as a possible D gene (5 bases). The V gene lost 5 bases and the J gene lost 6 bases, with 11 bases spanning the gap. Per the germline V gene, CDR1 is MNHEY and CDR2 is SVGAGI. This CDR3 is built from 13 residues. The CDR3 nucleotides read TGTGCCAGCAGTCGCGGGGGGAGTCAGCCCCAGCATTTT. This gives the protein CASSRGGSQPQHF.

The genes are TRBV29-1 and TRBJ2-4; a weak D match, TRBD1 (5 bases). CDR1 and CDR2 (germline): SQVTM, ANQGSEA. V was trimmed by 6 bases and J by 6 bases, leaving 18 bases between them. This CDR3 has 14 amino acids. The CDR3 DNA reads as TGCAGCGTCATCGGATTGGGGCAGAGAAACATTCAGTACTTC. This codes for CSVIGLGQRNIQYF.

The chain is built from TRBV18 and TRBJ1-2, with 8 bases identical to TRBD1. CDR1 is KGHSH and CDR2 is LQKENI in the germline V gene. The V segment lost 6 bases and the J segment 5 bases; nucleotides outside the gene matches: 11. There are 15 residues in the CDR3. CDR3 amino acids: CASSDGQGRLYGYTF. The CDR3 nucleotides read TGTGCCAGCTCTGACGGACAGGGAAGGCTTTATGGCTACACCTTC.